Below, 27 T cell receptor beta chains from the same sample are listed, as sequenced in a study of blood T cell repertoires in COVID-19. Sequencing was performed with immunoSEQ multiplex PCR; in TCRdb, only in-frame clones are kept and a portion is missing. The table lists a few hundred thousand clones, approximately 82% of them singletons, with 3% to 4% in the top ten. The sample was peripheral blood. The origin of the receptors is a woman younger than 30 with acute or convalescent COVID-19.

The genes are TRBV4-1 and TRBJ1-1; D is perhaps TRBD1 (5 bases). Germline CDR1 reads MGHRA; CDR2 reads YSYEKL. With 4 bases removed from V and 4 bases from J, the gap between germline ends came to 16 bases. This CDR3 spans 15 amino acids. CDR3 loop: CASSPLDTDPTEAFF. The CDR3 region has the DNA TGCGCCAGCAGCCCCCTGGACACGGACCCCACTGAAGCTTTCTTT.

The rearrangement uses TRBV6-1 and TRBJ2-1; no clear D gene. The CDR3 is 13 amino acids. V was shortened by 2 bases and J by 9 bases, with 11 bases between the two germline ends. Germline values: CDR1 MNHNS, CDR2 SASEGT. The chain's CDR3 is CASSETPRSEQFF. DNA of the CDR3: TGTGCCAGCAGTGAAACCCCTAGGAGTGAGCAGTTCTTC.

This chain connects TRBV29-1 to TRBJ1-4, with 9 bases that match TRBD1. Trimming took 3 bases from V and 4 from J; bases not matched to a gene: 6. Looked up from germline, CDR1 is SQVTM and CDR2 is ANQGSEA. This CDR3 is 15 amino acids long. CDR3 coding DNA: TGCAGCGTTGACTCCGGACAGGGGATTAATGAAAAACTGTTTTTT. The encoded protein is CSVDSGQGINEKLFF.

The rearrangement links TRBV5-4 to TRBJ1-2, with TRBD1 matching over 9 bases. Germline V lookup: CDR1 SGHNT, CDR2 YYREEE (reference sequence). The CDR3 consists of 16 residues. V was pared by 1 base and J by 8 bases, with 12 bases of the junction left unmatched. CDR3 bases: TGTGCCAGCAGCTTGCTACAGGGGGCTATCCCCCAGGGCTACACCTTC. Residues: CASSLLQGAIPQGYTF.

The chain recombines TRBV18 with TRBJ1-3; 7 bases line up with TRBD1. The CDR3 consists of 16 residues. V lost 0 bases, J lost 3 bases, and 5 bases stayed unmatched. The germline V gene encodes CDR1 KGHSH and CDR2 LQKENI. For the CDR3, the DNA is TGTGCCAGCTCACCACCGGCAGGGGGATTTGGAAACACCATATATTTT. Encoded protein: CASSPPAGGFGNTIYF.

This chain connects TRBV7-8 to TRBJ2-1, with 9 bases aligning to TRBD1. The J segment lost 3 bases and the V segment lost 4 bases, leaving 4 bases of the junction unmatched. The CDR3 covers 15 residues. Looked up from germline, CDR1 is SGHVS and CDR2 is FQNEAQ. CDR3 coding DNA: TGTGCCAGCAGCTCGGGACAGGGATACTACAATGAGCAGTTCTTC. Protein product: CASSSGQGYYNEQFF.

V usage is TRBV11-2 and J usage is TRBJ2-7; 9 bases map to TRBD1. V trimming: 1 base; J trimming: 5 bases; junction bases outside the gene matches: 9. The V gene's germline CDR1 is SGHAT and CDR2 FQNNGV. The CDR3 is made up of 16 amino acids. CDR3: CASSLVGSGQGNEQYF. The CDR3 DNA follows: TGTGCCAGCAGCTTAGTAGGTTCGGGACAGGGAAACGAGCAGTACTTC.

V gene TRBV5-5 combines with J gene TRBJ1-2; 7 nucleotides align to TRBD1. Germline CDR1 reads SGHKS; CDR2 reads YYEKEE (reference sequence). V dropped 3 bases and J dropped 2; count of bases not matched to a gene: 4. The CDR3 covers 14 residues. The CDR3, as DNA: TGTGCCAGCAGCTGGGGACAGCCGAACTATGGCTACACCTTC. Translating gives CASSWGQPNYGYTF. The full variable domain, completed using reference TRBV5-5 and TRBJ1-2, is DAGVTQSPTHLIKTRGQQVTLRCSPISGHKSVSWYQQVLGQGPQFIFQYYEKEERGRGNFPDRFSARQFPNYSSELNVNALLLGDSALYLCASSWGQPNYGYTFGSGTRLTVV.

The CDR3 DNA reads TGTGCCAGCTCACCATCGAGGATCGGGGGGACTGAAAAACTGTTTTTT. Translating gives CASSPSRIGGTEKLFF. The chain joins TRBV18 to TRBJ1-4; a weak D match, TRBD1 (5 bases). Trimming stripped 2 bases from V and 7 bases from J, with 17 bases between. The CDR3 has 16 amino acids. CDR1 is KGHSH and CDR2 is LQKENI in the germline V gene.

There are a few counts of this clone. This chain uses TRBV12-3 or TRBV12-4 with TRBJ2-1; possible D gene TRBD2, 6 bases. The CDR3 has 13 residues. Trimming took 6 bases from V and 8 from J, leaving 14 bases between them. The CDR3 DNA follows: TGTGCCAGCAGCACGACTAGACTGGATGAGCAGTTCTTC. Translation: CASSTTRLDEQFF.

The CDR3 DNA reads as TGTGCCAGCAGTCAGGGGGCGCGGACTGAAGCTTTCTTT. Translation gives CASSQGARTEAFF. The gene calls are TRBV7-2 and TRBJ1-1; 8 positions agree with TRBD1. Germline V gene data show CDR1 as SGHTA and CDR2 as FQGNSA. V was clipped by 6 bases and J by 5 bases; unmatched bases: 5. The length of the CDR3 is 13 residues.

V and J are TRBV21-1 and TRBJ2-7; TRBD1, the table's D call, lacks a check against the DNA. TRBV21-1 is an annotated pseudogene. CDR3 length equals 14 residues. The CDR3 region has the DNA TGTGCCAGCAGACCGGGACAGGTAGAATACGAGCAGTACTTC. Translation: CASRPGQVEYEQYF.

This clone was seen more than once but under ten times. The rearrangement links TRBV5-4 to TRBJ2-7; TRBD2 aligns across 7 bases. The germline CDR1 and CDR2 sequences are SGHNT and YYREEE (reference sequence). This CDR3 spans 17 amino acids. The V gene end was trimmed by 3 bases and the J gene end by 6 bases; junction bases not matched to a gene: 18. CDR3 DNA: TGTGCCAGCAGCTCCCAGGGCGGCGGGAGCCTAAGACGCGAGCAGTACTTC. It yields the protein CASSSQGGGSLRREQYF.

DNA of the CDR3: TGTGCCAGCAGTTTACCACAGGAGACTAATGAAAAACTGTTTTTT. It specifies CASSLPQETNEKLFF. The chain joins TRBV28 to TRBJ1-4, with D possibly being TRBD1 (5 bases). CDR1 is MDHEN, CDR2 SYDVKM, per germline. This CDR3 comprises 15 residues. V shed 2 bases and J shed 2 bases, with 9 bases lying between them.

The rearrangement links TRBV10-1 to TRBJ2-1, with 8 positions matching TRBD1. The CDR3 length is 14 residues. After removal of 7 bases from V and 8 bases from J, the junction contained 10 bases not matched to a gene. Germline assignment: CDR1 WNHNN and CDR2 SYGVQD (reference sequence). The CDR3 nucleotides are TGCGCCAGCAACGACAGGGGTGTATTATATGAGCAGTTCTTC. Its translation: CASNDRGVLYEQFF.

V and J are TRBV3-1 (or the pseudogene TRBV3-2) and TRBJ2-5; TRBD2 agrees at 11 bases. The CDR3 runs 15 residues. Trimming removed 1 base from V and 5 bases from J; junction bases left unmatched: 3. CDR1 is LGHDT and CDR2 is YNNKEL in the germline V gene (reference sequence). In nucleotides, the CDR3 is TGTGCCAGCAGCCAAGCGGCTAGCGGGGGGGAGACCCAGTACTTC. Translated: CASSQAASGGETQYF.

Note on this clone: Germline is not matched at one junction end, which may reflect a read error. The V gene is TRBV6-1, the J gene TRBJ2-7; a possible D gene is TRBD2 (7 bases). The length of the CDR3 is 15 residues. Germline V gene data show CDR1 as MNHNS and CDR2 as SASEGT. CDR3 DNA sequence: TGTGCCAGCAGAGAAGAGGGGGGGATGTCGCGCGAGCAGTACTTC. Amino acid sequence: CASREEGGMSREQYF.

The chain uses TRBV20-1 and TRBJ2-4; D is perhaps TRBD2 (5 bases). Trimming took 7 bases from V and 8 from J, leaving 12 bases between them. This CDR3 spans 11 amino acids. CDR1 is DFQATT, CDR2 SNEGSKA, per germline (reference sequence). The chain's CDR3 is CSGRERDIQYF. In DNA form, the CDR3 reads TGCAGTGGACGGGAAAGGGACATTCAGTACTTC.

The chain is built from TRBV29-1 and TRBJ2-5; D is possibly TRBD2 (5 bases). Between the trimmed V and J ends, which lost 5 bases and 4 bases, there was a span of 20 bases. The CDR3 totals 15 residues. The germline V gene encodes CDR1 SQVTM and CDR2 ANQGSEA. The CDR3 DNA sequence: TGCAGCGTTAGGAAGGTTCTAGCAAACCCAGAGACCCAGTACTTC. Translating it yields CSVRKVLANPETQYF.

The chain has TRBV2 and TRBJ2-7; 8 bases are a match to TRBD1. The trim removed 0 bases at V and 1 base at J, leaving 5 bases unmatched. The CDR3 runs 16 residues. The germline V gene encodes CDR1 SNHLY and CDR2 FYNNEI. CDR3 DNA sequence: TGTGCCAGCAGTGAAGCCTGGAGACAGGGGTCCTACGAGCAGTACTTC. Residues: CASSEAWRQGSYEQYF.

This chain joins TRBV3-1 (or the pseudogene TRBV3-2) and TRBJ2-5; the match to TRBD2 covers 9 bases. The CDR3 has 17 amino acids. Germline CDR1 is LGHDT and CDR2 is YNNKEL (reference sequence). V trimming: 1 base; J trimming: 2 bases; junction bases outside the gene matches: 8. The CDR3 sequence: CASSQVTALAGQETQYF. CDR3 sequence (DNA): TGTGCCAGCAGCCAAGTAACAGCGCTAGCGGGACAAGAGACCCAGTACTTC.

The chain carries TRBV24-1 and TRBJ2-7; D remains unclear. Trimming took off 12 bases at V and 2 bases at J, with 7 bases between the two ends. The CDR3 has 10 residues. Germline-derived CDR1 and CDR2 are KGHDR and SFDVKD. CDR3 nucleotides: TGTGCCCTAGGCGCCTACGAGCAGTACTTC. Translating gives CALGAYEQYF.

V gene TRBV2 combines with J gene TRBJ2-5, with 12 bases aligning to TRBD2. There are 16 residues in the CDR3. V shed 8 bases, J shed 4 bases, and the junction held 11 bases outside the gene matches. Germline V CDR1 and CDR2: SNHLY, FYNNEI. The CDR3 loop is CASQSPTSGSPETQYF. Written as DNA, the CDR3 is TGTGCCAGCCAAAGCCCGACTAGCGGGAGTCCAGAGACCCAGTACTTC.

J is TRBJ1-3 and V is TRBV28; D unclear. The length of the CDR3 is 14 residues. Germline CDR1 and CDR2: MDHEN and SYDVKM. V lost 1 base to trimming and J lost 4 bases, with 8 bases between them. CDR3 sequence reads: CASSLYSPGNTIYF. CDR3 DNA: TGTGCCAGCAGTTTATATTCTCCGGGAAACACCATATATTTT.

J is TRBJ2-7 and V is TRBV15; 7 bases are shared with TRBD2. Per germline, CDR1 LNHNV and CDR2 YYDKDF (reference sequence). Germline trimming cut 0 bases from V and 2 bases from J; bases unmatched to any gene: 10. This CDR3 comprises 17 residues. The DNA for the CDR3 is TGTGCCACCAGCAGAGATACAGTCCTAGCGGAGACCTACGAGCAGTACTTC. Its protein product is CATSRDTVLAETYEQYF.

This clone is a singleton in its sample. This chain uses TRBV4-2 with TRBJ1-6; TRBD1 agrees at 9 bases. Germline V lookup: CDR1 LGHNA, CDR2 YNFKEQ. V dropped 4 bases and J dropped 3; count of bases not matched to a gene: 16. The CDR3 runs to 20 residues. The CDR3 region is CASSRQHGRTGAVYNSPLHF. CDR3 in DNA: TGTGCCAGCAGCCGACAACACGGCCGGACAGGGGCTGTCTATAATTCACCCCTCCACTTT.

The rearrangement uses TRBV7-2 and TRBJ2-3, with 7 bases identical to TRBD2. With V trimmed by 5 bases and J by 5 bases, 10 bases remained unmatched. The CDR3 has 15 amino acids. Germline-derived CDR1 and CDR2 are SGHTA and FQGNSA. The CDR3 DNA sequence: TGTGCCAGCAGCGCCTCTAGCGGAGCAGGAGATACGCAGTATTTT. Its protein is CASSASSGAGDTQYF.